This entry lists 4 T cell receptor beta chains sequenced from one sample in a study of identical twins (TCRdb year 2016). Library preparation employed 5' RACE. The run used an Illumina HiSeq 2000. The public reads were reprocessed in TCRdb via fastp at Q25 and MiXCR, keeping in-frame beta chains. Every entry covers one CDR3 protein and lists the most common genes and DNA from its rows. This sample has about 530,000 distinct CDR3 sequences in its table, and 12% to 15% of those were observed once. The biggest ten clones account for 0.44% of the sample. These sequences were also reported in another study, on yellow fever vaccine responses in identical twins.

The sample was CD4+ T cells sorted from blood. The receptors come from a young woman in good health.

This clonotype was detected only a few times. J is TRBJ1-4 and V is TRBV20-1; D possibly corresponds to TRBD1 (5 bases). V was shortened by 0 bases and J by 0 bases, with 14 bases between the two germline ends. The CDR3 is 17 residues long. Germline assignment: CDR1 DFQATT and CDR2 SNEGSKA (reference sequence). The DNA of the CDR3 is TGCAGTGCTAGAGATCGGAGTAAGGGGACAACTAATGAAAAACTGTTTTTT. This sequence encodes CSARDRSKGTTNEKLFF.

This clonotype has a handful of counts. CDR3 residues: CASSQTPREPNTGELFF. DNA of the CDR3: TGTGCCAGCAGCCAAACACCCCGAGAGCCTAACACCGGGGAGCTGTTTTTT. The chain couples TRBV7-3 to TRBJ2-2; D remains ambiguous. Trimming removed 5 bases from V and 2 bases from J, with 18 bases in between. Germline assignment: CDR1 SGHTA and CDR2 FQGTGA. This CDR3 has 17 residues.

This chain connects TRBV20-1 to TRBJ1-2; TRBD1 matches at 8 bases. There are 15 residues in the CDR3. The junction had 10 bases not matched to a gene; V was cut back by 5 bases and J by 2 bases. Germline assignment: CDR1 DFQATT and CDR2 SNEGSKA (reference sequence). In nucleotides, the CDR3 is TGCAGTGCTCAAAATCAGGGGGCGCAAAACTATGGCTACACCTTC. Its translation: CSAQNQGAQNYGYTF.

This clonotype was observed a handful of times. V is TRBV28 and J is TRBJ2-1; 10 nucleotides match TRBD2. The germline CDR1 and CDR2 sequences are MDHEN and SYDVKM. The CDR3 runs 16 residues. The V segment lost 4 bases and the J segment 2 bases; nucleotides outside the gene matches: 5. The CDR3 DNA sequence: TGTGCCAGCAGTTCTCCTAGCGGGGGACCCTACAATGAGCAGTTCTTC. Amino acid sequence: CASSSPSGGPYNEQFF.